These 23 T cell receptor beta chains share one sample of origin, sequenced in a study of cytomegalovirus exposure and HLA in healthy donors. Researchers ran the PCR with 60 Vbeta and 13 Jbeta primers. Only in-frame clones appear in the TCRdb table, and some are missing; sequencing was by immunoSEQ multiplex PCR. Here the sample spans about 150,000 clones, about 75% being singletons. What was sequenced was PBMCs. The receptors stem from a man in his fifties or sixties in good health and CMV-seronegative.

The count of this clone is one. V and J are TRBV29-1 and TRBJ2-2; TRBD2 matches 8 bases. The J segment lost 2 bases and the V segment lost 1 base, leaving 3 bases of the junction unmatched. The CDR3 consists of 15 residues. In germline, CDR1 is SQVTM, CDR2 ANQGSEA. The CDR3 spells CSVEATSGNTGELFF. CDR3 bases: TGCAGCGTTGAAGCAACTAGCGGAAACACCGGGGAGCTGTTTTTT.

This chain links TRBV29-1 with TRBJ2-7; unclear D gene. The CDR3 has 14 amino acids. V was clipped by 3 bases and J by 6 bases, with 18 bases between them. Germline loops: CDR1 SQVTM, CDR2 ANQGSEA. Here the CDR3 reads CSVEAPAAGGEQYF. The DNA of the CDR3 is TGCAGCGTTGAGGCCCCCGCAGCCGGCGGCGAGCAGTACTTC.

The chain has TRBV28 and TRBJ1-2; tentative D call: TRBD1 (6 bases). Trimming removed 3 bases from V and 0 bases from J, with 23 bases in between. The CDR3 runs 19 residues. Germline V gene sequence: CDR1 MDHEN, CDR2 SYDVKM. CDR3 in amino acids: CASSLANLDSALANYGYTF. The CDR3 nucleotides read TGTGCCAGCAGTTTGGCAAACCTGGACAGTGCCCTGGCTAACTATGGCTACACCTTC.

The DNA for the CDR3 is TGTGCCAGCAGTGAAGCCTCCCGGCCCCAGCATTTT. Translation gives CASSEASRPQHF. The chain joins TRBV2 to TRBJ1-5; D call uncertain. Per the germline V gene, CDR1 is SNHLY and CDR2 is FYNNEI. Trimming left V 0 bases short and J 9 bases short, with 6 bases between. This CDR3 is built from 12 residues. Full variable domain (outside the CDR3, taken from reference TRBV2 and TRBJ1-5): EPEVTQTPSHQVTQMGQEVILRCVPISNHLYFYWYRQILGQKVEFLVSFYNNEISEKSEIFDDQFSVERPDGSNFTLKIRSTKLEDSAMYFCASSEASRPQHFGDGTRLSIL.

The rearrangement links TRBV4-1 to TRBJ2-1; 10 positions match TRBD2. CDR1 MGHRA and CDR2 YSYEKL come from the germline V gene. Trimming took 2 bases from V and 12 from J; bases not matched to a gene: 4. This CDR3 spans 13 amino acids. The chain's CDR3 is CASSQILAGVQFF. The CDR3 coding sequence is TGCGCCAGCAGCCAAATCCTAGCGGGAGTGCAGTTCTTC.

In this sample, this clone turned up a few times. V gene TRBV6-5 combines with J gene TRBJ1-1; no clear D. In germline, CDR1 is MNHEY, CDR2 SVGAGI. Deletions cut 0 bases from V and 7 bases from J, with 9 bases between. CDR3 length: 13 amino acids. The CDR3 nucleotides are TGTGCCAGCAGTTACTCGCCCAAGCTTGAAGCTTTCTTT. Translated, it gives CASSYSPKLEAFF.

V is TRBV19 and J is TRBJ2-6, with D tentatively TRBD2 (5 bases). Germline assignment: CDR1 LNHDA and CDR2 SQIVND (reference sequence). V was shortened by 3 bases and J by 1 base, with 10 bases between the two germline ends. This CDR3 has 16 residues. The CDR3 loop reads CASSIQGGSGANVLTF. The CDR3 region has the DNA TGTGCCAGTAGTATTCAAGGCGGGTCTGGGGCCAACGTCCTGACTTTC. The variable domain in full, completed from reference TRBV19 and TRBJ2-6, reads DGGITQSPKYLFRKEGQNVTLSCEQNLNHDAMYWYRQDPGQGLRLIYYSQIVNDFQKGDIAEGYSVSREKKESFPLTVTSAQKNPTAFYLCASSIQGGSGANVLTFGAGSRLTVL.

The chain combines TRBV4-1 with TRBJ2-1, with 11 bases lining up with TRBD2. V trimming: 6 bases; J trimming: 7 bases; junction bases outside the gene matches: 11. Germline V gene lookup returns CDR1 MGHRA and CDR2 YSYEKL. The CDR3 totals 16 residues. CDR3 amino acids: CASSILSGRERNEQFF. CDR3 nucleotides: TGCGCCAGCAGTATCCTTAGCGGGAGGGAGAGGAATGAGCAGTTCTTC.

This CDR3 is CAWRGLAAKNIQYF. The CDR3 coding sequence is TGTGCCTGGAGGGGACTAGCAGCCAAAAACATTCAGTACTTC. J is TRBJ2-4 and V is TRBV30; TRBD2 matches at 9 bases. This CDR3 spans 14 amino acids. J lost 0 bases, V lost 3 bases, and 0 bases had no gene match. Germline loops: CDR1 GTSNPN, CDR2 SVGIG (reference sequence). Full variable domain (remainder filled in from reference TRBV30 and TRBJ2-4): SQTIHQWPATLVQPVGSPLSLECTVEGTSNPNLYWYRQAAGRGLQLLFYSVGIGQISSEVPQNLSASRPQDRQFILSSKKLLLSDSGFYLCAWRGLAAKNIQYFGAGTRLSVL.

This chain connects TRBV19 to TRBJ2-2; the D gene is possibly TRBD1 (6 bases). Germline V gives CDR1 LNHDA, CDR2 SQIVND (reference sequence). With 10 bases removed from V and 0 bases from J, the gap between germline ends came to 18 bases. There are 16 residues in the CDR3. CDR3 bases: TGTGCCACATCGAAAGGGACACCGGCGAACACCGGGGAGCTGTTTTTT. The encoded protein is CATSKGTPANTGELFF.

This CDR3 reads CASSSWTGITEAFF. The CDR3 DNA reads TGTGCCAGCAGCTCCTGGACAGGGATAACTGAAGCTTTCTTT. This chain links TRBV11-2 with TRBJ1-1; 8 bases line up with TRBD1. Germline V CDR1 and CDR2: SGHAT, FQNNGV. The CDR3 contains 14 residues. Trimming removed 4 bases from V and 5 bases from J; junction bases left unmatched: 6.

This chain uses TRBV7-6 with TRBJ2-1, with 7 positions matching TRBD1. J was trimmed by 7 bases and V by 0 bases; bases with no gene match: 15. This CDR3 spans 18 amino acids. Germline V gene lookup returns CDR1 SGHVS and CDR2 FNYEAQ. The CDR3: CASSLAVVGPTGLNEQFF. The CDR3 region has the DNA TGTGCCAGCAGCTTAGCCGTGGTGGGGCCGACAGGGTTAAATGAGCAGTTCTTC.

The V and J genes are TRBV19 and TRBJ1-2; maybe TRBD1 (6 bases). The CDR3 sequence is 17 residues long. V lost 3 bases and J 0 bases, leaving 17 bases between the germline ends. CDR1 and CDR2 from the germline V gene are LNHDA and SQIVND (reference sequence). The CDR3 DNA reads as TGTGCCAGTAGTATCCCCCCACTCGGACAGCCTAACTATGGCTACACCTTC. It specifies CASSIPPLGQPNYGYTF.

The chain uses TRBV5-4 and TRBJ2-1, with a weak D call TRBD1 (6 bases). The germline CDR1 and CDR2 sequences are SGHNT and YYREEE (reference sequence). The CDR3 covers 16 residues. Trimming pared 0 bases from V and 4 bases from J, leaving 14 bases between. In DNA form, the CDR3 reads TGTGCCAGCAGCTTGGAAACGGCAGGGGCGTACAATGAGCAGTTCTTC. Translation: CASSLETAGAYNEQFF.

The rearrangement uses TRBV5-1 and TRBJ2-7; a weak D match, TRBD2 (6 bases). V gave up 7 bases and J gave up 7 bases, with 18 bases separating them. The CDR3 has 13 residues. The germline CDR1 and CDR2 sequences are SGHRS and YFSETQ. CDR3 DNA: TGCGCCAGCGGCCGGAGGGGACTGCAAGAGCAGTACTTC. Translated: CASGRRGLQEQYF.

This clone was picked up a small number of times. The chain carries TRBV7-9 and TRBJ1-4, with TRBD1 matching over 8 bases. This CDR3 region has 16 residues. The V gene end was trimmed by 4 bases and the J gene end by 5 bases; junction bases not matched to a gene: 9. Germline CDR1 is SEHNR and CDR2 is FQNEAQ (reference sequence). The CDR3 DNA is TGTGCCAGCAGCTATGACAGGGGAGCTGGGAATGAAAAACTGTTTTTT. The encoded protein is CASSYDRGAGNEKLFF.

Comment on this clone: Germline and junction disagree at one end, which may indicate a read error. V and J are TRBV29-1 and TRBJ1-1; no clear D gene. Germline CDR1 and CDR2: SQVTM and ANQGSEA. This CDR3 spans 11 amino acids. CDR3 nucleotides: TGCAGCGTCGCGAGGAACACTGAAGCTCTCTTT. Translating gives CSVARNTEALF. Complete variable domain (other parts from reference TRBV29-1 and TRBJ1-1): SAVISQKPSRDICQRGTSLTIQCQVDSQVTMMFWYRQQPGQSLTLIATANQGSEATYESGFVIDKFPISRPNLTFSTLTVSNMSPEDSSIYLCSVARNTEALFGQGTRLTVV.

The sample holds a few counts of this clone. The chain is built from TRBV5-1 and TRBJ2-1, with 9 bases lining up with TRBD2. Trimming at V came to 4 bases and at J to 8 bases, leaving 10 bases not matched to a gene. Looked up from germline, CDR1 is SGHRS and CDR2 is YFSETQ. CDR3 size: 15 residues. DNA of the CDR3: TGCGCCAGCAGCGATCCGGGACTAGCCAGAGATGAGCAGTTCTTC. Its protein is CASSDPGLARDEQFF.

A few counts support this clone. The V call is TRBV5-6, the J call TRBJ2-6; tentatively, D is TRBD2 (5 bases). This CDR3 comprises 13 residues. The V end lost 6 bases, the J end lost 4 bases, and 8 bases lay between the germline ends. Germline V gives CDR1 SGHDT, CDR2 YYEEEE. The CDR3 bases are TGTGCCAGCAACGAGCGGGGGGCCAACGTCCTGACTTTC. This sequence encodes CASNERGANVLTF.

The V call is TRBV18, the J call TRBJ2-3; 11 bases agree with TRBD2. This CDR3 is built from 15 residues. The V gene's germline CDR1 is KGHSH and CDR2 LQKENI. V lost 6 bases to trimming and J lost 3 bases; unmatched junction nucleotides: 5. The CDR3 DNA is TGTGCCAGCTCGCCCACTAGCGGGAGAACAGATACGCAGTATTTT. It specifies CASSPTSGRTDTQYF.

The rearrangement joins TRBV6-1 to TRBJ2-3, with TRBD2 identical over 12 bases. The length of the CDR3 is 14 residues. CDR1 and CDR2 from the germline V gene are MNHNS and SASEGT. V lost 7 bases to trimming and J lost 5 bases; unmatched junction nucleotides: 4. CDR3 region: CASTPGLAGDTQYF. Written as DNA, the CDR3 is TGTGCCAGCACCCCGGGACTAGCGGGAGATACGCAGTATTTT.

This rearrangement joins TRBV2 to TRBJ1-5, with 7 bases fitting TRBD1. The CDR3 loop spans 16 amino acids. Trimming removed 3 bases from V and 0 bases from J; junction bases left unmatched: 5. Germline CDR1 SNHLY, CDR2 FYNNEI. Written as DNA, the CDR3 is TGTGCCAGCAGTGACAGGGGGAAGGCTAGCAATCAGCCCCAGCATTTT. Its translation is CASSDRGKASNQPQHF.

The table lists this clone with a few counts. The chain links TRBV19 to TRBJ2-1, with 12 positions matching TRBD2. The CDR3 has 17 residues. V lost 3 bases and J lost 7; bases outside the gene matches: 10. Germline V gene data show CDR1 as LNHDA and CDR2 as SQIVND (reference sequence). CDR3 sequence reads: CASSIWLAGGTSNEQFF. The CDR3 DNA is TGTGCCAGTAGTATTTGGCTAGCGGGAGGGACGAGTAATGAGCAGTTCTTC.